The clone carrying this T cell receptor (beta chain) has just a few counts. The antigen is not known. The data derive from a study of identical twins. A universal primer binding site was introduced by template switching. The final cDNA contained unique molecular identifiers. TCRdb re-derived calls from the 5' RACE reads in MiXCR, one entry per CDR3 protein. The data show hundreds of thousands of distinct CDR3 sequences, approximately 13% seen once. Findings and limits, study-wide: Out-of-frame alpha sequences shared by twins were enriched for low generation probability. One should note that invariant MAIT and iNKT cells could partly confound zero-insertion analyses. In cord blood, abundant beta clonotypes had fewer insertions; memory showed no trend.

Germline CDR1 reads DFQATT; CDR2 reads SNEGSKA (reference sequence). The CDR3 contains 17 residues. The ends lost 2 bases at V and 1 base at J; junction bases unmatched: 10. In addition, the sample was reused for a study of yellow fever vaccine responses in identical twins.

The clonotype was recovered from a woman between 18 and 29 years old in good health. The V gene is TRBV20-1, the J gene TRBJ2-7, with 11 bases lining up with TRBD2. Source material: PBMCs. For the CDR3, the DNA is TGCAGTGCTAGAAGGGTAGCGGGAGGGGGAGATTCCTACGAGCAGTACTTC. This gives the protein CSARRVAGGGDSYEQYF.